One and the same sample provided the 20 T cell receptor beta chains below, sequenced in a study of technical replicates of blood from a few donors. The assay was immunoSEQ multiplex PCR, and TCRdb's table has in-frame clones only and misses some. The repertoire holds 65,000 to 95,000 clones, with approximately 97% as singletons. The specimen was T cells isolated from PBMCs. The receptors originated from a human donor in good health.

The CDR3, as DNA: TGCGCCAGCAGCTCCCGCCCGACTGGAACAGATACGCAGTATTTT. This translates into CASSSRPTGTDTQYF. The V and J genes are TRBV5-1 and TRBJ2-3; D is uncertain. The V gene's germline CDR1 is SGHRS and CDR2 YFSETQ. CDR3 length: 15 residues. V dropped 3 bases and J dropped 3 bases, with 14 bases sitting between them.

The rearrangement uses TRBV4-1 and TRBJ2-3; 9 bases line up with TRBD2. The CDR3 runs 15 residues. The junction had 5 bases not matched to a gene; V was cut back by 3 bases and J by 4 bases. Germline CDR1 reads MGHRA; CDR2 reads YSYEKL. The CDR3 region is CASSQISGSADTQYF. The CDR3 DNA sequence: TGCGCCAGCAGCCAGATTAGCGGGAGTGCAGATACGCAGTATTTT.

This rearrangement joins TRBV7-9 to TRBJ1-2, with TRBD1 matching 7 bases. With 1 base clipped from V and 0 bases from J, the junction kept 5 bases outside the gene matches. Germline V lookup: CDR1 SEHNR, CDR2 FQNEAQ (reference sequence). The CDR3 is 16 amino acids. The CDR3 is CASSLEDRIANYGYTF. The DNA of the CDR3 is TGTGCCAGCAGCTTAGAGGACAGGATAGCTAACTATGGCTACACCTTC.

The chain carries TRBV19 and TRBJ1-1; D is perhaps TRBD1 (5 bases). The ends were cut back, 3 bases at V and 6 bases at J, with 17 bases in the middle. Germline loops: CDR1 LNHDA, CDR2 SQIVND (reference sequence). The CDR3 is made up of 15 amino acids. The CDR3 region is CASSMLAGRGAEAFF. The CDR3 region has the DNA TGTGCCAGTAGTATGTTGGCAGGGAGGGGCGCTGAAGCTTTCTTT.

J is TRBJ2-5 and V is TRBV27; 7 positions match TRBD1. This CDR3 region has 14 residues. V gave up 5 bases and J gave up 4 bases; unmatched junction bases: 7. Germline-derived CDR1 and CDR2 are MNHEY and SMNVEV (reference sequence). CDR3 region: CASSPGQWGETQYF. CDR3 DNA: TGTGCCAGCAGTCCGGGACAGTGGGGAGAGACCCAGTACTTC.

The V and J genes are TRBV27 and TRBJ2-1; weak D call: TRBD2 (6 bases). The germline V gene encodes CDR1 MNHEY and CDR2 SMNVEV (reference sequence). CDR3 length equals 13 residues. Trimming stripped 2 bases from V and 9 bases from J, with 11 bases between. CDR3 bases: TGTGCCAGCAGTTTAGCTAGCGAGGGTGAGCAGTTCTTC. Translation gives CASSLASEGEQFF.

This sequence joins TRBV6-1 and TRBJ2-7, with TRBD2 as a possible D gene (5 bases). This CDR3 is built from 15 residues. The V and J ends lost 6 bases and 4 bases respectively, with 19 bases between them. Germline CDR1 and CDR2: MNHNS and SASEGT. CDR3 in DNA: TGTGCCAGCAGGGAGGCGCCCCCTGGTGCGTACGAGCAGTACTTC. Translated, it gives CASREAPPGAYEQYF.

The rearrangement joins TRBV30 to TRBJ1-4; the D gene is possibly TRBD1 (5 bases). Germline V gives CDR1 GTSNPN, CDR2 SVGIG (reference sequence). The CDR3 is 14 amino acids. The germline V and J ends were trimmed by 1 base and 5 bases, with 11 bases remaining between them. The CDR3 is CAWSAETVNEKLFF. CDR3 in DNA: TGTGCCTGGAGTGCGGAGACAGTGAATGAAAAACTGTTTTTT.

The rearrangement links TRBV28 to TRBJ1-2; TRBD1 aligns across 7 bases. J was trimmed by 3 bases and V by 7 bases; bases with no gene match: 8. CDR3 length: 14 residues. CDR1 and CDR2 from the germline V gene are MDHEN and SYDVKM. CDR3 sequence (DNA): TGTGCCAGCACTCTCAGGGGGTCGGACTATGGCTACACCTTC. Its protein product is CASTLRGSDYGYTF.

J is TRBJ1-4 and V is TRBV6-1; D is perhaps TRBD1 (6 bases). The CDR3 runs 14 residues. The germline V gene encodes CDR1 MNHNS and CDR2 SASEGT. V was cut by 2 bases and J by 5 bases, with 9 bases left in between. The CDR3 DNA is TGTGCCAGCAGTGAACAGGGGATGAATGAAAAACTGTTTTTT. Residues: CASSEQGMNEKLFF.

The V call is TRBV28, the J call TRBJ1-2; D not certain. The CDR3 runs to 13 residues. The germline CDR1 and CDR2 sequences are MDHEN and SYDVKM. The V and J ends lost 5 bases and 5 bases respectively, with 12 bases between them. The DNA for the CDR3 is TGTGCCAGCAGTCTGGCCCTTCCTTATGGCTACACCTTC. It is translated as CASSLALPYGYTF.

V gene TRBV28 combines with J gene TRBJ1-5; D is unclear. Trimming pared 6 bases from V and 0 bases from J, leaving 9 bases between. Germline V gene lookup returns CDR1 MDHEN and CDR2 SYDVKM. This CDR3 has 14 amino acids. Here the CDR3 DNA reads TGTGCCAGCAGCCCCTGGAGTAGCAATCAGCCCCAGCATTTT. Translating it yields CASSPWSSNQPQHF.

The chain has TRBV6-1 and TRBJ2-2; TRBD2 is a possible D gene (5 bases). The CDR3 is 15 residues long. V was pared by 7 bases and J by 2 bases, with 14 bases between. Germline loops: CDR1 MNHNS, CDR2 SASEGT. CDR3 amino acids: CASTVHGENTGELFF. The CDR3 DNA sequence: TGTGCCAGCACCGTCCACGGGGAAAACACCGGGGAGCTGTTTTTT.

This sequence joins TRBV6-1 and TRBJ2-1; D perhaps matches TRBD2 (5 bases). Germline CDR1 MNHNS, CDR2 SASEGT. The CDR3 contains 15 residues. Trimming removed 9 bases at V and 0 bases at J, with 15 bases between. CDR3 nucleotides: TGTGCCAGTCGAGAAGCGGCCAGCTCCTACAATGAGCAGTTCTTC. Translation gives CASREAASSYNEQFF.

The chain couples TRBV5-1 to TRBJ2-7; TRBD1 is a possible D gene (5 bases). Between the trimmed V and J ends, which lost 0 bases and 5 bases, there was a span of 15 bases. This CDR3 region has 15 residues. Looked up from germline, CDR1 is SGHRS and CDR2 is YFSETQ. For the CDR3, the DNA is TGCGCCAGCAGCTTGGTTCCAGGGTCAAAGGACGAGCAGTACTTC. Translation: CASSLVPGSKDEQYF.

The chain recombines TRBV6-1 with TRBJ1-5; D is ambiguous. Germline CDR1 reads MNHNS; CDR2 reads SASEGT. This CDR3 is 15 amino acids long. Trimming left V 4 bases short and J 0 bases short, with 10 bases between. The CDR3 reads CASSAPGNSNQPQHF. The DNA of the CDR3 is TGTGCCAGCAGTGCCCCCGGGAATAGCAATCAGCCCCAGCATTTT.

V is TRBV6-1 and J is TRBJ2-5, with a tentative D call TRBD2 (5 bases). This CDR3 is built from 18 residues. Germline lookup yields CDR1 MNHNS and CDR2 SASEGT. Trimming cost V 1 base and J 0 bases, with 18 bases left between them. The CDR3 here is CASSEVGLRTGYQETQYF. CDR3 in DNA: TGTGCCAGCAGTGAAGTGGGTCTTAGGACGGGGTACCAAGAGACCCAGTACTTC.

V gene TRBV6-5 combines with J gene TRBJ2-1, with 7 bases fitting TRBD1. The germline V gene has CDR1 MNHEY and CDR2 SVGAGI. CDR3 size: 15 residues. The V gene end was trimmed by 7 bases and the J gene end by 2 bases; junction bases not matched to a gene: 8. CDR3: CASNRRQGPYNEQFF. For the CDR3, the DNA is TGTGCCAGCAACCGACGACAGGGCCCCTACAATGAGCAGTTCTTC.

As DNA, the CDR3 is TGTGCCAGCAGCCCGTTAGGGGGACCTTATCTCAGCACTGAAGCTTTCTTT. The encoded protein is CASSPLGGPYLSTEAFF. The V and J genes are TRBV7-9 and TRBJ1-1, with a weak D call TRBD1 (6 bases). Germline CDR1 is SEHNR and CDR2 is FQNEAQ (reference sequence). Trimming shortened V by 5 bases and J by 4 bases, and 23 bases separated the two germline ends. CDR3 length: 17 amino acids.

A word on this clone: This same CDR3 is encoded by further DNA sequences in the sample. The V call is TRBV2, the J call TRBJ1-5, with 8 bases lining up with TRBD1. The germline V gene encodes CDR1 SNHLY and CDR2 FYNNEI. The CDR3 runs to 15 residues. Losses at the gene ends were 6 bases for V and 0 bases for J; bases not matched to a gene: 4. The CDR3 is CASSLDRGSNQPQHF. The CDR3, as DNA: TGTGCCAGCAGCCTAGACAGGGGTAGCAATCAGCCCCAGCATTTT.